This TCR beta chain was documented in a study of blood T cell repertoires in COVID-19. The overall study: The origin of the acute and convalescent COVID-19 samples was the United States, Italy and Spain.

Germline V CDR1 and CDR2: GTSNPN, SVGIG (reference sequence). The trim removed 0 bases at V and 2 bases at J, leaving 10 bases unmatched. The CDR3 extends over 18 amino acids. Profiling relied on immunoSEQ multiplex PCR, and the TCRdb table lists in-frame clones only, not all of them. There are roughly 190,000 clones in the sample; 75% to 90% occur only once, and approximately 8% lies in the top ten. Sequenced sample: peripheral blood. The sequence was obtained from a woman aged 55-69 years with acute or convalescent COVID-19. The rearrangement uses TRBV30 and TRBJ1-5; 10 bases are a match to TRBD1. The CDR3 loop reads CAWSVDLDRGLGNQPQHF. CDR3 DNA sequence: TGTGCCTGGAGTGTAGACCTCGACAGGGGGCTAGGCAATCAGCCCCAGCATTTT. The full variable domain, completed using reference TRBV30 and TRBJ1-5, is SQTIHQWPATLVQPVGSPLSLECTVEGTSNPNLYWYRQAAGRGLQLLFYSVGIGQISSEVPQNLSASRPQDRQFILSSKKLLLSDSGFYLCAWSVDLDRGLGNQPQHFGDGTRLSIL.